The clone carrying this TCR beta chain was recorded once. Its antigen remains unidentified. This sample is drawn from a study of beta chain features in type 1 diabetes. General study findings and limits: Fewer junction insertions and more nucleotide deletions appeared in type 1 diabetes patients.

Sequenced material consisted of expressed TCRB transcripts (all of the isolated RNA was reverse transcribed). The table came from immunoSEQ multiplex PCR; TCRdb's copy has only in-frame clones and leaves some out. This table holds about 150,000 clones, roughly 8% found once. Material for sequencing was central memory CD4+ T cells from blood. This receptor was obtained from a man aged 18 to 35 in good health.

The CDR3 is CASSPSGGEAQGGYTF. The CDR3 DNA follows: TGTGCCAGCAGCCCGAGTGGTGGGGAGGCCCAAGGTGGCTACACCTTC. J is TRBJ1-2 and V is TRBV4-2, with no clear D. Germline lookup yields CDR1 LGHNA and CDR2 YNFKEQ. The V end lost 4 bases, the J end lost 7 bases, and 22 bases lay between the germline ends. This CDR3 is built from 16 residues.